This TCR beta chain was identified during a study of blood T cell repertoires in COVID-19. Across the study: Samples came from the United States, Italy and Spain, spanning acute and convalescent COVID-19. T cells, B-cell-depleted T cells, or PBMCs provided the cDNA or gDNA that served as material.

This CDR3 has 14 residues. Trimming pared 6 bases from V and 3 bases from J, leaving 12 bases between. Germline V CDR1 and CDR2: SGHVS, FQNEAQ. TCRdb's copy holds only in-frame clones and misses some; the assay was immunoSEQ multiplex PCR. Of 35,000 to 45,000 clones listed, roughly nine tenths are singletons. The receptor's source is a man between 50 and 59 years old with active COVID-19. Sequencing was carried out using peripheral blood. The genes are TRBV7-8 and TRBJ1-3, with D possibly TRBD1 on 6 matching bases. The CDR3 sequence: CASSFDRFGNTIYF. The CDR3 nucleotides read TGTGCCAGCAGTTTCGACAGGTTTGGAAACACCATATATTTT.